Listed below are T cell receptor beta chains from one sample, sequenced in a study of CD8+ T cells in alopecia areata. Sequencing was performed with immunoSEQ multiplex PCR; in TCRdb, only in-frame clones are kept and a portion is missing. The sample shows 100,000 to 150,000 clones, around 60% of them seen only once. The input for sequencing was CD4+ T cells sorted from blood, taken at week 4, from a patient treated with tofacitinib. All receptors come from a human donor with alopecia areata. The conserved cysteine and the conserved F or W are not part of the CDR3 here. D genes are given only for firm matches.

TRBJ2-5,TRBD1,TRBV9,ASSVATRTGGETQY
TRBJ1-3,-,TRBV30,AWSVRGPIIY
TRBJ2-7,-,TRBV29-1,SIRSGPSYEQY
TRBJ2-7,-,TRBV7-2,ASSRDRFDEQY
TRBJ1-2,TRBD1,TRBV7-2,ASSLVAIGTGEMYGYT
TRBJ2-1,TRBD2,TRBV29-1,SGQGGGSPLNNEQF
TRBJ2-2,TRBD1,TRBV30,AWSGQVAGELF
TRBJ2-6,-,TRBV4-1,ASSQDLGARGANVLT
TRBJ2-3,TRBD1,TRBV27,ASSLGLGQGGTDTQY
TRBJ1-4,-,TRBV13,ASSAKDGTTNEKLF
TRBJ2-7,-,TRBV27,ASTGGAGASYEQY
TRBJ1-6,-,TRBV5-1,ASSSDSHNSPLH
TRBJ1-5,TRBD1,TRBV30,AWSRTGDGPQH
TRBJ2-5,-,TRBV30,AWSVQETQY
TRBJ2-5,-,TRBV7-3,ASSFRGGETQY
TRBJ2-7,-,TRBV29-1,SVQFFNEQY
TRBJ1-1,-,TRBV29-1,SVAGRMNTEAF